This TCR beta chain originates from a study of Graves' ophthalmopathy and Graves' hyperthyroidism. As for the study in general: Sampling took place at initial diagnosis, with peripheral blood obtained before any treatment.

This clonotype was counted at least ten times. The TCR beta CDR3 regions underwent amplification from RNA transcripts. HTBI primers were employed in first-round RT-PCR, then a second-round multiplex PCR followed. Each CDR3 protein is one row after TCRdb ran MiXCR on the multiplex PCR reads. This table holds about 340,000 distinct CDR3 sequences, under 20% found once. Material for sequencing was peripheral blood. This receptor was obtained from an adult man with Graves' ophthalmopathy.

The CDR3 spells CSASSPGLAGVYEQYF. As DNA, the CDR3 is TGCAGTGCTAGTTCCCCGGGGCTAGCGGGAGTCTACGAGCAGTACTTC. J is TRBJ2-7 and V is TRBV20-1, with TRBD2 matching over 10 bases. This CDR3 spans 16 amino acids. The germline V gene encodes CDR1 DFQATT and CDR2 SNEGSKA (reference sequence). Trimming cost V 3 bases and J 3 bases; bases outside gene matches: 11.